These 4 T cell receptor beta chains were all obtained from the same sample, sequenced in a study of tumor-infiltrating lymphocytes in primary liver carcinoma. Germline DNA was extracted too, while blood RNA derived from unsorted whole blood. Total RNA amounting to roughly 0.5 ug was the source from which TCR beta cDNA was made with a constant-region primer. Slightly modified ARM-PCR with three nested multiplex PCR rounds yielded TCR beta libraries. A C-beta reverse primer was combined with TRBV1-TRBV30 forward primers in the first two PCR rounds, and each round had 10 cycles. MiXCR, applied by TCRdb to the multiplex PCR reads, yields one record per CDR3 protein. Of fewer than 400,000 distinct CDR3 sequences detected, approximately 54% appear once; the ten largest clones hold around 15%. Sequenced input: peripheral blood. These TCRs come from a woman between 25 and 40 years old with primary liver carcinoma and hepatitis B virus infection.

This chain connects TRBV5-4 to TRBJ2-5; 8 nucleotides match TRBD1. V dropped 0 bases and J dropped 5; count of bases not matched to a gene: 6. The CDR3 has 15 amino acids. Per the germline V gene, CDR1 is SGHNT and CDR2 is YYREEE (reference sequence). The CDR3: CASSLGQGAWETQYF. The DNA for the CDR3 is TGTGCCAGCAGCTTGGGTCAGGGGGCATGGGAGACCCAGTACTTC.

Of note for this clonotype: Possible read error: a much larger clone is one base away. This sequence joins TRBV12-5 and TRBJ1-1, with D perhaps TRBD1 (5 bases). V dropped 11 bases and J dropped 0 bases, with 16 bases sitting between them. Germline V CDR1 and CDR2: LGHNT, FRNRAP. The CDR3 consists of 14 residues. The CDR3 DNA reads as TGTGCTTGCGATCTGGGGGGAATGAACACTGAAGCTTTCTTT. Protein: CACDLGGMNTEAFF.

On this clonotype: Just one base apart from a much larger clone, this may be a read error. V and J are TRBV4-2 and TRBJ2-1; weak D call: TRBD2 (6 bases). From germline, CDR1 is LGHNA and CDR2 YNFKEQ. CDR3 length: 15 amino acids. This CDR3 reads CASSPGGAVPNVQFF. The CDR3 region has the DNA TGTGCCAGCAGCCCAGGAGGGGCGGTTCCAAATGTGCAGTTCTTC.

This clonotype appeared many times. V is TRBV5-5 and J is TRBJ2-3, with a weak D call TRBD2 (6 bases). V dropped 2 bases and J dropped 3 bases, with 10 bases sitting between them. The length of the CDR3 is 14 residues. In germline, CDR1 is SGHKS, CDR2 YYEKEE (reference sequence). The CDR3 DNA sequence: TGTGCCAGCAGCTTACGAGGGAGGACAGATACGCAGTATTTT. Translation gives CASSLRGRTDTQYF. The whole variable domain, remainder taken from reference TRBV5-5 and TRBJ2-3, is DAGVTQSPTHLIKTRGQQVTLRCSPISGHKSVSWYQQVLGQGPQFIFQYYEKEERGRGNFPDRFSARQFPNYSSELNVNALLLGDSALYLCASSLRGRTDTQYFGPGTRLTVL.